These 10 T cell receptor beta chains were all obtained from the same sample, sequenced in a study of spatial heterogeneity in lung cancer. Time point noted: blood at routine non-recurrence follow-up after resection. TCRdb itself ran the 5' RACE reads through MiXCR, one entry per CDR3 protein. The table includes 60,000 to 85,000 distinct CDR3 sequences, roughly 9% detected once. Sequenced here: PBMCs, sampled at follow-up. These receptor sequences come from a female donor with early-stage non-small cell lung cancer.

This clonotype was seen a handful of times. V is TRBV28 and J is TRBJ2-2; the match to TRBD2 covers 13 bases. This CDR3 region has 18 residues. Germline V gene sequence: CDR1 MDHEN, CDR2 SYDVKM. The V and J ends lost 8 bases and 1 base, in that order; junction bases with no gene match: 10. Here the CDR3 reads CASLRLAGGRGNTGELFF. The DNA of the CDR3 is TGTGCCAGCCTAAGACTAGCGGGAGGTAGAGGGAACACCGGGGAGCTGTTTTTT.

The V gene is TRBV6-5, the J gene TRBJ2-1; D is unclear. CDR1 and CDR2 (germline): MNHEY, SVGAGI. The V end was cut by 0 bases, the J end by 8 bases, with 8 bases between. The CDR3 covers 13 residues. CDR3 residues: CASSYSWVHEQFF. The CDR3 coding sequence is TGTGCCAGCAGTTACTCATGGGTCCATGAGCAGTTCTTC.

This clonotype appeared many times. The chain is built from TRBV29-1 and TRBJ2-7; TRBD2 is a possible D gene (5 bases). Trimming took 4 bases from V and 3 from J, leaving 16 bases between them. Germline V gene lookup returns CDR1 SQVTM and CDR2 ANQGSEA. The CDR3 runs 14 residues. Here the CDR3 DNA reads TGCAGCGTTGTTCTAGCCGGTGGGTTCTACGAGCAGTACTTC. Translating gives CSVVLAGGFYEQYF.

The J gene is TRBJ1-2, the V gene TRBV12-5; D not resolved. Germline lookup yields CDR1 LGHNT and CDR2 FRNRAP. V lost 2 bases to trimming and J lost 0 bases, with 16 bases between them. This CDR3 is 17 amino acids long. The CDR3 DNA follows: TGTGCTAGTGGTTTGAGGGTACCCGAAATTCCTAACTATGGCTACACCTTC. It translates to CASGLRVPEIPNYGYTF.

This clonotype was counted at least ten times. The chain links TRBV27 to TRBJ2-7; D possibly corresponds to TRBD1 (5 bases). V was pared by 3 bases and J by 7 bases, with 25 bases between. Germline V gene sequence: CDR1 MNHEY, CDR2 SMNVEV (reference sequence). The CDR3 has 17 amino acids. The CDR3 protein is CASSFFTVPPPKGEQYF. The DNA of the CDR3 is TGTGCCAGCAGTTTTTTTACAGTTCCGCCCCCGAAGGGGGAGCAGTACTTC.

The chain recombines TRBV29-1 with TRBJ2-1; TRBD2 aligns across 12 bases. The CDR3 is 15 residues long. V shed 2 bases, J shed 8 bases, and the junction held 7 bases outside the gene matches. CDR1 SQVTM and CDR2 ANQGSEA come from the germline V gene. The CDR3 coding sequence is TGCAGCGTTGAACCCTCTAGCGGGAGGGTCCATGAGCAGTTCTTC. The encoded protein is CSVEPSSGRVHEQFF.

This clonotype was observed at least ten times. The chain has TRBV20-1 and TRBJ2-1, with TRBD2 matching 9 bases. Germline V gives CDR1 DFQATT, CDR2 SNEGSKA (reference sequence). The J segment lost 2 bases and the V segment lost 5 bases, leaving 4 bases of the junction unmatched. The CDR3 is 14 residues long. The CDR3 spells CSAHPSGTYNEQFF. The CDR3 nucleotides read TGCAGTGCTCACCCTAGCGGGACCTACAATGAGCAGTTCTTC.

The gene calls are TRBV7-2 and TRBJ2-7; TRBD2 is a possible D gene (6 bases). Trimming left V 4 bases short and J 4 bases short, with 11 bases between. Per germline, CDR1 SGHTA and CDR2 FQGNSA. This CDR3 contains 13 residues. The DNA of the CDR3 is TGTGCCAGCAGCTCCATCCGGGGGTACGAGCAGTACTTC. It specifies CASSSIRGYEQYF.

This clonotype has more than one count but fewer than ten. The chain recombines TRBV29-1 with TRBJ2-7; 8 nucleotides align to TRBD1. Trimming took 6 bases from V and 3 from J; bases not matched to a gene: 7. CDR1 and CDR2 (germline): SQVTM, ANQGSEA. This CDR3 is built from 13 residues. The CDR3 DNA sequence: TGCAGCGTAGAGGACAGGGAGGACTACGAGCAGTACTTC. Protein product: CSVEDREDYEQYF.

This clonotype was observed a handful of times. This chain connects TRBV12-3 or TRBV12-4 to TRBJ2-3; D is unclear. The CDR3 runs 11 residues. Between the trimmed V and J ends, which lost 2 bases and 9 bases, there was a span of 6 bases. CDR3 DNA: TGTGCCAGCAGTTTAAAGGTGACGCAGTATTTT. Translated, it gives CASSLKVTQYF.